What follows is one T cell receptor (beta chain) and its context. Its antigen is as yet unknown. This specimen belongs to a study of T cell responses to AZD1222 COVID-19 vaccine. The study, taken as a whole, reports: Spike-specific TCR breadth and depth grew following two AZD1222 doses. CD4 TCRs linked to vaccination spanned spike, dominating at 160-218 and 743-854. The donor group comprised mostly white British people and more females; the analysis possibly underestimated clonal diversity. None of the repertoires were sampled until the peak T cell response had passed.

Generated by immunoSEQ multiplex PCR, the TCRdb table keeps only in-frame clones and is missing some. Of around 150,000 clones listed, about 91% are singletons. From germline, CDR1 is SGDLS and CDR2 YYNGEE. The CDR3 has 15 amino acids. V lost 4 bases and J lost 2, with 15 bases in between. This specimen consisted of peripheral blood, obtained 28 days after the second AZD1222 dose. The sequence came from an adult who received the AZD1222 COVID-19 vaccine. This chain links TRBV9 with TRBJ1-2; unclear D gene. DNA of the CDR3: TGTGCCAGCAGCTCGCCGGCAGTCGGGAACTATGGCTACACCTTC. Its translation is CASSSPAVGNYGYTF.